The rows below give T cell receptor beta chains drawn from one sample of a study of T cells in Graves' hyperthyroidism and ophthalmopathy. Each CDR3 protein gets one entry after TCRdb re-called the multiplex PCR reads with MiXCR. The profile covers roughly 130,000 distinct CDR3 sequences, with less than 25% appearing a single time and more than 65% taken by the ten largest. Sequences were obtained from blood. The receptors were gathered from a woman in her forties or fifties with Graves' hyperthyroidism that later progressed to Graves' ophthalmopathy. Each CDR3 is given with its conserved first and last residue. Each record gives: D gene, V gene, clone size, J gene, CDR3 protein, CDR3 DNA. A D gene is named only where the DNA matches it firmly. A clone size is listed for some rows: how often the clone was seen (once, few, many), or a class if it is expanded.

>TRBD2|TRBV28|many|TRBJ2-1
CASRGGGRNEQFF
TGTGCCAGCAGGGGGGGGGGTCGGAATGAGCAGTTCTTC
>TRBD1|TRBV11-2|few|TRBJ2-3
CASSAYRGSTDTQYF
TGTGCCAGCAGCGCCTACAGGGGTAGCACAGATACGCAGTATTTT
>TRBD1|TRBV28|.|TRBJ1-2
CASSQLDRDAGYGYTF
TGTGCCAGCAGCCAACTCGACAGGGACGCAGGCTATGGCTACACCTTC
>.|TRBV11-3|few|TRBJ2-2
CASSRVDTGELFF
TGTGCCAGCAGCCGGGTGGACACCGGGGAGCTGTTTTTT
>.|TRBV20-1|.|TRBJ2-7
CSARIGDYEQYF
TGCAGTGCTAGAATAGGGGACTACGAGCAGTACTTC
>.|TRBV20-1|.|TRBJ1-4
CSAGGGPRGEKLFF
TGCAGTGCCGGCGGGGGGCCGCGGGGAGAAAAACTGTTTTTT
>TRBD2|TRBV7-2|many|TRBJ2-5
CASSLAGGTSGKTQYF
TGTGCCAGCAGCTTAGCGGGGGGGACTAGCGGGAAGACCCAGTACTTC
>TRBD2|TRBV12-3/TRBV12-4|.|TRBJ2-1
CASSLRVWLAGTYNEQFF
TGTGCCAGCAGTTTAAGGGTTTGGCTAGCGGGAACCTACAATGAGCAGTTCTTC
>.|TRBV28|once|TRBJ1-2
CACGTGRFGYTF
TGTGCTTGCGGAACAGGAAGGTTTGGCTACACCTTC
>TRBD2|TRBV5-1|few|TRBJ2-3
CASSLVLAGAADTQYF
TGCGCCAGCAGCTTGGTACTAGCGGGAGCCGCAGATACGCAGTATTTT
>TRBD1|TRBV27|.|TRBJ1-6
CASRLSHRDSRSPLHF
TGTGCCAGCAGACTCTCTCATCGGGACAGTCGATCACCCCTCCACTTT
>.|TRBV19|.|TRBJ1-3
CASSSTSNTIYF
TGTGCCAGTAGTTCCACGTCGAACACCATATATTTT
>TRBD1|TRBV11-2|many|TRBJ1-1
CASSAMGTGGTEAFF
TGTGCCAGCAGCGCAATGGGGACAGGGGGCACTGAAGCTTTCTTT
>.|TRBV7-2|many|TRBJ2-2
CASSQRWRGSNTGELFF
TGTGCCAGCAGCCAACGCTGGCGGGGATCGAACACCGGGGAGCTGTTTTTT
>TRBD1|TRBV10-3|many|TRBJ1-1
CAISPGQRNTEAFF
TGTGCCATCAGCCCGGGACAGAGGAACACTGAAGCTTTCTTT
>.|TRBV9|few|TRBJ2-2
CASSVGVEHTGELFF
TGTGCCAGCAGCGTAGGTGTGGAACACACCGGGGAGCTGTTTTTT
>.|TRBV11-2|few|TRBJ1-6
CASSRRGADNSPLHF
TGTGCCAGCAGCCGAAGGGGGGCAGATAATTCACCCCTCCACTTT
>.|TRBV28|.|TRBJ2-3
CASSTTGGADTQYF
TGTGCCAGCAGTACCACAGGAGGGGCAGATACGCAGTATTTT
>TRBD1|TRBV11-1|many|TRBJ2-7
CASRPRPGQGNYEQYF
TGTGCCAGCAGACCGAGACCGGGACAGGGAAACTACGAGCAGTACTTC
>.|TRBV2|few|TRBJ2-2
CASSQVLAGELFF
TGTGCCAGCAGCCAAGTCCTCGCCGGGGAGCTGTTTTTT
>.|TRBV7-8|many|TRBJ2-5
CASSPYGETQYF
TGTGCCAGCAGCCCGTACGGAGAGACCCAGTACTTC
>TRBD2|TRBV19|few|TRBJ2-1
CASTPGLAGVREQFF
TGTGCCAGTACCCCGGGACTAGCGGGAGTACGAGAGCAGTTCTTC
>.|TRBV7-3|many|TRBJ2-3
CASSSFQGDTQYF
TGTGCCAGCAGCTCCTTCCAGGGGGATACGCAGTATTTT
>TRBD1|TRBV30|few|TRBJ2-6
CACGAGTGIFAGANVLTF
TGTGCCTGTGGGGCCGGGACAGGGATTTTCGCTGGGGCCAACGTCCTGACTTTC
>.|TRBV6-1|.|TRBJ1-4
CASRSRHSTNEKLFF
TGTGCCAGCAGGTCAAGGCATTCAACTAATGAAAAACTGTTTTTT
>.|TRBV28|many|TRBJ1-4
CASSLGLTGEKLFF
TGTGCCAGCAGTTTAGGGTTGACGGGGGAAAAACTGTTTTTT